Listed below are T cell receptor beta chains from one sample, sequenced in a study of blood T cells in healthy people across ages. TCRdb reanalysed the 5' RACE reads using MiXCR and keeps one entry per CDR3 protein. This sample yields over a million distinct CDR3 sequences, of which roughly 24% are seen a single time; around 0.75% belongs to the top ten. These data also formed part of another study, on T cells of mothers and their children.

Sample: blood. Every receptor here comes from a girl aged 2 to 9 in good health. CDR3s include the opening cysteine and the closing phenylalanine or tryptophan. Fields, in order: V gene, CDR3 length, clone size, J gene, D gene, CDR3 DNA, CDR3 protein. A D gene is named only where the DNA matches it firmly. The size entry is marked missing in some rows and otherwise reads once, few, many or a size class.

v_call: TRBV5-1; cdr3_length: 14; clone_size: few; j_call: TRBJ1-1; d_call: -; cdr3_nt: TGCGCCAGCAGCTTATTTGGAAGGAACACTGAAGCTTTCTTT; cdr3_aa: CASSLFGRNTEAFF
v_call: TRBV12-3/TRBV12-4; cdr3_length: 14; clone_size: few; j_call: TRBJ2-5; d_call: TRBD2; cdr3_nt: TGTGCCAGCAGCAAACTAGCGGGAGCAGAGACCCAGTACTTC; cdr3_aa: CASSKLAGAETQYF
v_call: TRBV3-1; cdr3_length: 15; clone_size: few; j_call: TRBJ2-7; d_call: TRBD2; cdr3_nt: TGTGCCAGCAGCCAAGAGCGGGGGGTGACCTACGAGCAGTACTTC; cdr3_aa: CASSQERGVTYEQYF
v_call: TRBV20-1; cdr3_length: 12; clone_size: -; j_call: TRBJ1-4; d_call: -; cdr3_nt: TGCGGTGCATCGGGGCCTAATGAAAAACTGTTTTTT; cdr3_aa: CGASGPNEKLFF
v_call: TRBV28; cdr3_length: 14; clone_size: few; j_call: TRBJ2-7; d_call: -; cdr3_nt: TGTGCCAGCAGTTTAGTTGACAGTCTCTACGAGCAGTACTTC; cdr3_aa: CASSLVDSLYEQYF
v_call: TRBV2; cdr3_length: 15; clone_size: few; j_call: TRBJ2-5; d_call: TRBD2; cdr3_nt: TGTGCCAGCAGATTCGCGGGGGGTGTGGGAGAGACCCAGTACTTC; cdr3_aa: CASRFAGGVGETQYF
v_call: TRBV2; cdr3_length: 16; clone_size: few; j_call: TRBJ1-2; d_call: -; cdr3_nt: TGTGCCAGCAGTGAAGCGCGGCAGCTCCCCAACAATGGCTACACCTTC; cdr3_aa: CASSEARQLPNNGYTF
v_call: TRBV9; cdr3_length: 16; clone_size: -; j_call: TRBJ2-1; d_call: TRBD2; cdr3_nt: TGTGCCAGCAGCGTATTAGAGGGACTACCTAACAATGAGCAGTTCTTC; cdr3_aa: CASSVLEGLPNNEQFF
v_call: TRBV29-1; cdr3_length: 15; clone_size: -; j_call: TRBJ2-1; d_call: TRBD1; cdr3_nt: TGCAGCGCCCGAAGGGGGACAGGGGGGTTGCATGAGCAGTTCTTC; cdr3_aa: CSARRGTGGLHEQFF
v_call: TRBV19; cdr3_length: 15; clone_size: -; j_call: TRBJ2-2; d_call: TRBD1; cdr3_nt: TGTGCCAGCTTACCCCCGGGACAGCTTACCGGGGAGCTGTTTTTT; cdr3_aa: CASLPPGQLTGELFF
v_call: TRBV20-1; cdr3_length: 12; clone_size: -; j_call: TRBJ2-7; d_call: -; cdr3_nt: TGCAGTGCTAGCGGGGTCCCCTACGAGCAGTACTTC; cdr3_aa: CSASGVPYEQYF
v_call: TRBV28; cdr3_length: 16; clone_size: few; j_call: TRBJ2-2; d_call: -; cdr3_nt: TGTGCCAGCAGTTTAGTATCAGGGACGAACACCGGGGAGCTGTTTTTT; cdr3_aa: CASSLVSGTNTGELFF
v_call: TRBV7-2; cdr3_length: 18; clone_size: few; j_call: TRBJ2-2; d_call: TRBD2; cdr3_nt: TGTGCCAGCACTCTAGCGGGAGCGAACCTGCGAGGCACCGGGGAGCTGTTTTTT; cdr3_aa: CASTLAGANLRGTGELFF
v_call: TRBV6-6; cdr3_length: 14; clone_size: -; j_call: TRBJ2-1; d_call: -; cdr3_nt: TGTGCCAGCAGTTACGGCGGAGGGCGGGGTGAGCAGTTCTTC; cdr3_aa: CASSYGGGRGEQFF
v_call: TRBV11-2; cdr3_length: 15; clone_size: -; j_call: TRBJ2-3; d_call: TRBD2; cdr3_nt: TGTGCCAGCAGCTTAGGAGCTAGCGGGGGTGGAAGGCAGTATTTT; cdr3_aa: CASSLGASGGGRQYF
v_call: TRBV6-5; cdr3_length: 14; clone_size: -; j_call: TRBJ2-1; d_call: TRBD1; cdr3_nt: TGTGCCAGCAGCTTGGGACAGGGGGTGACTGAGCAGTTCTTC; cdr3_aa: CASSLGQGVTEQFF
v_call: TRBV20-1; cdr3_length: 18; clone_size: few; j_call: TRBJ2-7; d_call: TRBD1; cdr3_nt: TGCAGTGCTTCCAAGTACTTTCCCGGGACAGGGGAAATCCACGAGCAGTACTTC; cdr3_aa: CSASKYFPGTGEIHEQYF
v_call: TRBV20-1; cdr3_length: 16; clone_size: few; j_call: TRBJ2-2; d_call: TRBD2; cdr3_nt: TGCAGTGCCAGCCGGGTAGCGGGGGGGAACACCGGGGAGCTGTTTTTT; cdr3_aa: CSASRVAGGNTGELFF
v_call: TRBV3-1; cdr3_length: 12; clone_size: -; j_call: TRBJ2-7; d_call: -; cdr3_nt: TGTGCCAGCAGCCACCAGGAATCCGAGCAGTACTTC; cdr3_aa: CASSHQESEQYF
v_call: TRBV27; cdr3_length: 13; clone_size: many; j_call: TRBJ2-7; d_call: TRBD1; cdr3_nt: TGTGCCAGCAGGGCGGGACAGGGCTACGAGCAGTACTTC; cdr3_aa: CASRAGQGYEQYF
v_call: TRBV3-1; cdr3_length: 15; clone_size: -; j_call: TRBJ2-7; d_call: TRBD2; cdr3_nt: TGTGCCAGCAGCCTAACTAGCGGGAGGGTTTACGAGCAGTACTTC; cdr3_aa: CASSLTSGRVYEQYF
v_call: TRBV12-3/TRBV12-4; cdr3_length: 14; clone_size: few; j_call: TRBJ2-5; d_call: -; cdr3_nt: TGTGCCAGCAGTTTTCAGGGGACATGGGAGACCCAGTACTTC; cdr3_aa: CASSFQGTWETQYF
v_call: TRBV29-1; cdr3_length: 14; clone_size: few; j_call: TRBJ2-7; d_call: -; cdr3_nt: TGCAGCGTCCTGAGTGAGGGTGGGGGTTACGAGCAGTACTTC; cdr3_aa: CSVLSEGGGYEQYF
v_call: TRBV6-2/TRBV6-3; cdr3_length: 18; clone_size: -; j_call: TRBJ2-5; d_call: -; cdr3_nt: TGTGCCAGCAGTTACCCTTTATTACTAGGAGACCACCAAGAGACCCAGTACTTC; cdr3_aa: CASSYPLLLGDHQETQYF
v_call: TRBV5-1; cdr3_length: 15; clone_size: -; j_call: TRBJ2-1; d_call: TRBD2; cdr3_nt: TGCGCCAGCCATGGCGGGAGGGCCTTCTACAATGAGCAGTTCTTC; cdr3_aa: CASHGGRAFYNEQFF
v_call: TRBV20-1; cdr3_length: 13; clone_size: few; j_call: TRBJ2-1; d_call: -; cdr3_nt: TGCAGTGCTAGATCCGGGGTATACAATGAGCAGTTCTTC; cdr3_aa: CSARSGVYNEQFF
v_call: TRBV4-1; cdr3_length: 17; clone_size: -; j_call: TRBJ2-1; d_call: -; cdr3_nt: TGCGCCAGCAGCCATCCACGCCTTGGCAGCTCCTACAATGAGCAGTTCTTC; cdr3_aa: CASSHPRLGSSYNEQFF
v_call: TRBV12-3/TRBV12-4; cdr3_length: 14; clone_size: few; j_call: TRBJ2-2; d_call: -; cdr3_nt: TGTGCCAGCAGCCCTCTGAGGGGGGCCGGGGAGCTGTTTTTT; cdr3_aa: CASSPLRGAGELFF
v_call: TRBV28; cdr3_length: 15; clone_size: -; j_call: TRBJ1-2; d_call: TRBD1; cdr3_nt: TGTGCCAGCAGTTTAGGGATAGGACAGGTTCTTGGCTACACCTTC; cdr3_aa: CASSLGIGQVLGYTF
v_call: TRBV20-1; cdr3_length: 11; clone_size: few; j_call: TRBJ2-7; d_call: -; cdr3_nt: TGCAGTGCTAAGGGCGGAGACGAGCAGTACTTC; cdr3_aa: CSAKGGDEQYF
v_call: TRBV7-2; cdr3_length: 11; clone_size: -; j_call: TRBJ2-2; d_call: -; cdr3_nt: TGTGCCAGCCTTTCGGGGGCGGAGCTGTTTTTT; cdr3_aa: CASLSGAELFF
v_call: TRBV5-6; cdr3_length: 15; clone_size: few; j_call: TRBJ1-1; d_call: -; cdr3_nt: TGTGCCAGCAGCTTGGTCGGAGAGGTGAACACTGAAGCTTTCTTT; cdr3_aa: CASSLVGEVNTEAFF
v_call: TRBV4-1; cdr3_length: 15; clone_size: many; j_call: TRBJ2-7; d_call: TRBD2; cdr3_nt: TGCGCCAGCAGCCCACTAGCGGGAGGTACCTACGAGCAGTACTTC; cdr3_aa: CASSPLAGGTYEQYF
v_call: TRBV7-2; cdr3_length: 14; clone_size: -; j_call: TRBJ1-4; d_call: -; cdr3_nt: TGTGCCAGCAGTTTGGCCGGCATTTCTGAAAAACTGTTTTTT; cdr3_aa: CASSLAGISEKLFF
v_call: TRBV5-6; cdr3_length: 13; clone_size: -; j_call: TRBJ2-5; d_call: -; cdr3_nt: TGTGCCAGCAGCTATCGGGTAGGAGAGACCCAGTACTTC; cdr3_aa: CASSYRVGETQYF
v_call: TRBV20-1; cdr3_length: 16; clone_size: -; j_call: TRBJ2-1; d_call: TRBD2; cdr3_nt: TGCAGTGCTAGAGTCCTCGGGACTAGCGGCTACAATGAGCAGTTCTTC; cdr3_aa: CSARVLGTSGYNEQFF
v_call: TRBV12-3/TRBV12-4; cdr3_length: 16; clone_size: few; j_call: TRBJ1-4; d_call: TRBD1; cdr3_nt: TGTGCCAGCAGTTTACCCCAGGGGGCAACTAATGAAAAACTGTTTTTT; cdr3_aa: CASSLPQGATNEKLFF
v_call: TRBV5-1; cdr3_length: 15; clone_size: -; j_call: TRBJ1-6; d_call: -; cdr3_nt: TGCGCCAGCAGCTTGGGACAGGAGTATAATTCACCCCTCCACTTT; cdr3_aa: CASSLGQEYNSPLHF
v_call: TRBV29-1; cdr3_length: 12; clone_size: few; j_call: TRBJ2-1; d_call: TRBD1; cdr3_nt: TGCAGCGTTCGCCCACAGGGGCATGAGCAGTTCTTC; cdr3_aa: CSVRPQGHEQFF
v_call: TRBV29-1; cdr3_length: 12; clone_size: -; j_call: TRBJ1-2; d_call: -; cdr3_nt: TGCAGCGTTCTATCCGACCGTCGTGGCTACACCTTC; cdr3_aa: CSVLSDRRGYTF
v_call: TRBV28; cdr3_length: 13; clone_size: few; j_call: TRBJ2-7; d_call: -; cdr3_nt: TGTGCCAGCAGTTTATCAAGTCTGGGGGAGCAGTACTTC; cdr3_aa: CASSLSSLGEQYF
v_call: TRBV29-1; cdr3_length: 14; clone_size: few; j_call: TRBJ2-1; d_call: TRBD2; cdr3_nt: TGCAGCGTCTACCTAGCGGGAGTTGTCTATGAGCAGTTCTTC; cdr3_aa: CSVYLAGVVYEQFF
v_call: TRBV7-3; cdr3_length: 14; clone_size: few; j_call: TRBJ2-7; d_call: -; cdr3_nt: TGTGCCAGCAGCTTAGGACTTTTTCCCTACGAGCAGTACTTC; cdr3_aa: CASSLGLFPYEQYF
v_call: TRBV5-1; cdr3_length: 16; clone_size: -; j_call: TRBJ2-1; d_call: TRBD2; cdr3_nt: TGCGCCAGCAGCTACCCGGGGGGGCTCTCCTACAATGAGCAGTTCTTC; cdr3_aa: CASSYPGGLSYNEQFF
v_call: TRBV29-1; cdr3_length: 12; clone_size: few; j_call: TRBJ1-2; d_call: -; cdr3_nt: TGCAGCGTTGAGACGGAAGGTGATGGCTACACCTTC; cdr3_aa: CSVETEGDGYTF
v_call: TRBV7-2; cdr3_length: 17; clone_size: few; j_call: TRBJ2-1; d_call: -; cdr3_nt: TGTGCCAGCAGCTTCGTCACATGGGACTCCTCCTACAATGAGCAGTTCTTC; cdr3_aa: CASSFVTWDSSYNEQFF
v_call: TRBV7-9; cdr3_length: 15; clone_size: few; j_call: TRBJ2-5; d_call: -; cdr3_nt: TGTGCCAGCAGCCAGATACAGCGTCAGGGCGAGACCCAGTACTTC; cdr3_aa: CASSQIQRQGETQYF
v_call: TRBV7-2; cdr3_length: 15; clone_size: -; j_call: TRBJ2-3; d_call: TRBD2; cdr3_nt: TGTGCCAGCAGACATGGGGGACTAGTTGCAGATACGCAGTATTTT; cdr3_aa: CASRHGGLVADTQYF
v_call: TRBV7-9; cdr3_length: 16; clone_size: -; j_call: TRBJ2-7; d_call: TRBD2; cdr3_nt: TGTGCCAGCAGCTTAGGGACTAGCGGACGATTCTACGAGCAGTACTTC; cdr3_aa: CASSLGTSGRFYEQYF
v_call: TRBV7-8; cdr3_length: 16; clone_size: -; j_call: TRBJ2-5; d_call: -; cdr3_nt: TGTGCCAGCAGATTAAACGAGGGGGAACGGAGAGAGACCCAGTACTTC; cdr3_aa: CASRLNEGERRETQYF
v_call: TRBV6-6; cdr3_length: 15; clone_size: -; j_call: TRBJ2-7; d_call: TRBD2; cdr3_nt: TGTGCCAGCAGTTGCTGGACTAGCGGGGGATACGAGCAGTACTTC; cdr3_aa: CASSCWTSGGYEQYF
v_call: TRBV10-3; cdr3_length: 12; clone_size: -; j_call: TRBJ2-5; d_call: -; cdr3_nt: TGTGCCACCGGAGGCCGGGTAGAGACCCAGTACTTC; cdr3_aa: CATGGRVETQYF
v_call: TRBV11-2; cdr3_length: 12; clone_size: few; j_call: TRBJ2-5; d_call: -; cdr3_nt: TGTGCCAGCAGGGGCTTAGCGAAGACCCAGTACTTC; cdr3_aa: CASRGLAKTQYF